Listed below are T cell receptor beta chains from one sample, sequenced in a study of CD8+CD57+ T cells in acquired aplastic anemia. TCRdb itself ran the reads through MiXCR, one entry per CDR3 protein. Among approximately 270,000 distinct CDR3 sequences listed, about 56% were seen once. The sequenced material came from sorted CD4+, CD8+, or CD8+CD57+ T cells (not recorded which) from PBMCs. These receptors were collected from a human donor with severe aplastic anemia or a healthy control (not recorded which). CDR3s include the opening cysteine and the closing phenylalanine or tryptophan. D genes are given only for firm matches. Some rows have no size entry. The others give once, few or many, or a class for an expanded clone.

j_call d_call clone_size v_call cdr3_nt cdr3_aa
TRBJ2-7 TRBD2 . TRBV20-1 TGCAGTGCTAGAGATCGCCTAGCGGGGGTCCCCGAGCAGTACTTC CSARDRLAGVPEQYF
TRBJ2-2 TRBD2 many TRBV5-4 TGTGCCAGCAGCTTCCCTAGCGGGGGTAGGACCGGGGAGCTGTTTTTT CASSFPSGGRTGELFF
TRBJ1-2 TRBD1 . TRBV29-1 TGCAGCGGGCGAGAACCTACAGGGGGACGTGGCTACACCTTC CSGREPTGGRGYTF
TRBJ2-5 TRBD2 . TRBV7-2 TGTGCCAGCAGCTTACGATCGACTAGCGTTGAGACCCAGTACTTC CASSLRSTSVETQYF
TRBJ1-1 . many TRBV7-2 TGTGCCAGCAGCTCATGGACTGAAGCTTTCTTT CASSSWTEAFF
TRBJ2-4 . many TRBV20-1 TGCAGTGCTAGAGGAGTCTTAGCCAAAAACATTCAGTACTTC CSARGVLAKNIQYF
TRBJ2-1 TRBD2 once TRBV20-1 TGCAGTGCTAGAGGGAGTACTAGCGGGTGGGAGCAGTTCTTC CSARGSTSGWEQFF
TRBJ1-1 . . TRBV7-6 TGTGCCAGCAGCTCTGCCGGACACCACACTGAAGCTTTCTTT CASSSAGHHTEAFF
TRBJ1-5 TRBD1 . TRBV7-2 TGTGCCAGCAGCTTTGGGGACAGGGGTAATCAGCCCCAGCATTTT CASSFGDRGNQPQHF
TRBJ2-1 TRBD2 . TRBV7-9 TGTGCCAGCAGCTTAGACCCGAGCGGGATCACCGGCGATGAGCAGTTCTTC CASSLDPSGITGDEQFF
TRBJ1-1 . many TRBV4-2 TGTGCCAGCAGCGAAATTGCCCAGGAAGGACAGTCTGAAGCTTTCTTT CASSEIAQEGQSEAFF
TRBJ2-7 . . TRBV7-9 TGTGCCAGCAGCTTTGCGGGGCCTTACGAGCAGTACTTC CASSFAGPYEQYF
TRBJ2-7 . . TRBV12-3/TRBV12-4 TGTGCCAGCAGTTTTACAAGCCCCTACGAGCAGTACTTC CASSFTSPYEQYF
TRBJ2-7 . . TRBV20-1 TGCAGTGCTAGAGATCGCCAGCCCCGCTACGAGCAGTACTTC CSARDRQPRYEQYF
TRBJ1-1 . . TRBV7-3 TGTGCCAGCAGCCTAACCAAGAACACTGAAGCTTTCTTT CASSLTKNTEAFF
TRBJ2-5 . few TRBV20-1 TGCAGTGCTAGGGGGTATCGGGAGACCCAGTACTTC CSARGYRETQYF
TRBJ2-5 . . TRBV2 TGTGCCAGCCAAAGCAACTCACGCCAAGAGACCCAGTACTTC CASQSNSRQETQYF
TRBJ2-6 . . TRBV10-3 TGTGCCATCAGTGCAGGGGCGAGGGGGGCCAACGTCCTGACTTTC CAISAGARGANVLTF
TRBJ2-5 . many TRBV20-1 TGCAGTGCTCCCCGGCTCACACAAGAGACCCAGTACTTC CSAPRLTQETQYF
TRBJ2-2 . . TRBV5-1 TGCGCCAGCGGACCGACAGTGAACACCGGGGAGCTGTTTTTT CASGPTVNTGELFF
TRBJ1-6 . . TRBV7-9 TGTGCCAGCAGCTCGGGAGGGGGAAATTCACCCCTCCACTTT CASSSGGGNSPLHF
TRBJ2-7 TRBD2 few TRBV11-3 TGTGCCAGCAGCTGGGCGGGAGGGGAGTGGGACGAGCAGTACTTC CASSWAGGEWDEQYF
TRBJ2-7 TRBD1 many TRBV4-3 TGCGCCAGCAGCCTAGGGACAGGGGAGTTTTCCTACGAGCAGTACTTC CASSLGTGEFSYEQYF
TRBJ2-7 . many TRBV12-3/TRBV12-4 TGTGCCAGCAGTTTAGCTGGGGAGCAGTACTTC CASSLAGEQYF